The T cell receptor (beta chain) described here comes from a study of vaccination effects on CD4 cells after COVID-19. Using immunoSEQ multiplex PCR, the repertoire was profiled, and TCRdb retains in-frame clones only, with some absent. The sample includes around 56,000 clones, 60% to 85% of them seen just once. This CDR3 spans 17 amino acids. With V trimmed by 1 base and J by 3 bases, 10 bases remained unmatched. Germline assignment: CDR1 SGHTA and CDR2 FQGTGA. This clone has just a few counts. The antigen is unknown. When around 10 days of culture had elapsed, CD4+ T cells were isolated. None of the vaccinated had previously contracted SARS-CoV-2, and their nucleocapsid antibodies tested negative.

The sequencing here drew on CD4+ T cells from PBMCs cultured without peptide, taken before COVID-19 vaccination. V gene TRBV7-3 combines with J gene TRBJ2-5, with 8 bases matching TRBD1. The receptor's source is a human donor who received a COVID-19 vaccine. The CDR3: CASSLRGRDRGKETQYF. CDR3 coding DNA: TGTGCCAGCAGCTTAAGAGGCCGAGACAGGGGAAAAGAGACCCAGTACTTC.